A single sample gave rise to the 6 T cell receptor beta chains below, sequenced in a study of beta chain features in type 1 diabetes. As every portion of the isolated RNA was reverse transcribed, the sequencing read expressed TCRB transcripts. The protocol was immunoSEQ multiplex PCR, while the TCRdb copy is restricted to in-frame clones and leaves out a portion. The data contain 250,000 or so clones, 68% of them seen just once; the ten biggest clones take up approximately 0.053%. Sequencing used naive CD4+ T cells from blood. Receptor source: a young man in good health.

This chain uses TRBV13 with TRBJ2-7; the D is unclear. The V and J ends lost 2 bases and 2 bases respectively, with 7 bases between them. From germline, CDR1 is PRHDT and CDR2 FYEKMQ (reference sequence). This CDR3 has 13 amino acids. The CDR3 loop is CASSLITAYEQYF. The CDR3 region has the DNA TGTGCCAGCAGCTTAATCACAGCCTACGAGCAGTACTTC.

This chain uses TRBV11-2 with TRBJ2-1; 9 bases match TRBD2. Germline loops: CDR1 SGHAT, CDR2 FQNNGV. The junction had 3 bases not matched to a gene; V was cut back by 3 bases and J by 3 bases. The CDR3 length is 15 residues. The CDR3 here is CASSFLAGDYNEQFF. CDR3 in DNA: TGTGCCAGCAGCTTCTTAGCGGGGGACTACAATGAGCAGTTCTTC.

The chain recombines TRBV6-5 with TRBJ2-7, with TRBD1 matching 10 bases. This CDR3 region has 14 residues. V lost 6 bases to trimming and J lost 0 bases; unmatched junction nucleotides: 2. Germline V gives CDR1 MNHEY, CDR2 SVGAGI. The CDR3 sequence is CASRDRGNSYEQYF. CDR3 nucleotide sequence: TGTGCCAGCAGGGACAGGGGGAACTCCTACGAGCAGTACTTC.

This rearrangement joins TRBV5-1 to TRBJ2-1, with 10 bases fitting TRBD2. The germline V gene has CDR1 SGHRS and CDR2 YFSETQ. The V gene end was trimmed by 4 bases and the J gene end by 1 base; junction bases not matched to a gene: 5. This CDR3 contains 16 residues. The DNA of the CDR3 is TGCGCCAGCAGCACGATACTAGCGGGATCCTACAATGAGCAGTTCTTC. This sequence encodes CASSTILAGSYNEQFF.

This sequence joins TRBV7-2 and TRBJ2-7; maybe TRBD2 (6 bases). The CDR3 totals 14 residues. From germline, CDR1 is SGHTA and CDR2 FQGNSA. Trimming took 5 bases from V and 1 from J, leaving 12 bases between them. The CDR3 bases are TGTGCCAGCAGCGGGGGGACTGAGTCCTACGAGCAGTACTTC. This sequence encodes CASSGGTESYEQYF.

The CDR3 DNA follows: TGCGCCAGCAGCTTCCGGGGCTCTGGGGCCAACGTCCTGACTTTC. This translates into CASSFRGSGANVLTF. The rearrangement joins TRBV5-1 to TRBJ2-6; TRBD2 might be the D (5 bases). CDR1 is SGHRS, CDR2 YFSETQ, per germline. Trimming shortened V by 2 bases and J by 0 bases, and 6 bases separated the two germline ends. The CDR3 contains 15 residues.